The 8 T cell receptor beta chains below all came from one sample that was sequenced in a study of Graves' ophthalmopathy and Graves' hyperthyroidism. The authors amplified TCR beta CDR3 regions from RNA transcripts. The authors performed first-round RT-PCR with HTBI primers and then a second-round multiplex PCR. Via MiXCR, TCRdb re-called the multiplex PCR reads, giving one row per CDR3 protein. The sample contains some 1.1 million distinct CDR3 sequences, about 40% of which appear only once. Sequencing was performed on peripheral blood or thyroid tissue (not recorded which). The receptors originated from an adult man with Graves' hyperthyroidism.

This clonotype showed up many times. V usage is TRBV2 and J usage is TRBJ2-7; TRBD1 is a possible D gene (5 bases). V was trimmed by 3 bases and J by 0 bases, leaving 12 bases between them. Germline V gene lookup returns CDR1 SNHLY and CDR2 FYNNEI. CDR3 length: 15 residues. The CDR3 region is CASSDAGYNSYEQYF. As DNA, the CDR3 is TGTGCCAGCAGTGATGCAGGGTACAACTCCTACGAGCAGTACTTC.

This chain uses TRBV7-9 with TRBJ1-2; TRBD1 might be the D (6 bases). The CDR3 is made up of 14 amino acids. V was shortened by 5 bases and J by 7 bases, with 17 bases between the two germline ends. CDR1 and CDR2 (germline): SEHNR, FQNEAQ (reference sequence). The CDR3 sequence is CASSQQGRDGGYTF. The CDR3 DNA follows: TGTGCCAGCAGCCAGCAGGGGCGGGATGGTGGCTACACCTTC.

This clonotype was detected only a few times. CDR3 sequence reads: CASGEGGASGRASSYEQYF. CDR3 coding DNA: TGTGCCAGCGGAGAAGGGGGAGCTAGCGGGAGGGCCAGCTCCTACGAGCAGTACTTC. The chain combines TRBV6-5 with TRBJ2-7, with TRBD2 matching over 12 bases. Germline CDR1 is MNHEY and CDR2 is SVGAGI. CDR3 length: 19 amino acids. V trimming: 8 bases; J trimming: 0 bases; junction bases outside the gene matches: 17.

This clonotype appeared many times. The rearrangement joins TRBV12-3 or TRBV12-4 to TRBJ1-6; 8 positions match TRBD1. V dropped 7 bases and J dropped 6; count of bases not matched to a gene: 2. CDR3 length: 13 amino acids. This chain's CDR3 is CASNGQGNSPLHF. CDR3 coding DNA: TGTGCCAGCAACGGACAGGGTAATTCACCCCTCCACTTT.

This clonotype was detected ten times or more. V is TRBV7-8 and J is TRBJ1-1; D is undetermined. The CDR3 length is 13 residues. Germline CDR1 SGHVS, CDR2 FQNEAQ. V gave up 2 bases and J gave up 11 bases, with 15 bases separating them. The CDR3 sequence is CASSLYGVVDAFF. The CDR3 DNA reads TGTGCCAGCAGCTTATATGGGGTGGTGGACGCTTTCTTT.

Comment on this clonotype: A read error may explain this, as a much larger clone is one base away. The genes are TRBV5-4 and TRBJ1-2; weak D call: TRBD1 (5 bases). Deletions cut 4 bases from V and 4 bases from J, with 17 bases between. The CDR3 is 15 residues long. Germline V gene data show CDR1 as SGHNT and CDR2 as YYREEE (reference sequence). The DNA of the CDR3 is TGTGCCAGCAGCCCCGATGGCCGGGGCGGCTATGGCTACACCTTC. As protein: CASSPDGRGGYGYTF.

The sample holds many counts of this clonotype. The V gene is TRBV7-7, the J gene TRBJ2-7, with 8 bases lining up with TRBD1. The CDR3 has 16 residues. The germline V gene has CDR1 SSHAT and CDR2 FNYEAQ (reference sequence). The V gene end was trimmed by 2 bases and the J gene end by 6 bases; junction bases not matched to a gene: 12. The CDR3 nucleotides are TGTGCCAGCAGCTTACCTCCGGACAGGGCGTCTAGCGAGCAGTACTTC. Amino acid sequence: CASSLPPDRASSEQYF.

The genes are TRBV6-1 and TRBJ2-7, with 13 bases matching TRBD2. V lost 5 bases to trimming and J lost 1 base; unmatched junction nucleotides: 8. CDR3 size: 17 residues. In germline, CDR1 is MNHNS, CDR2 SASEGT. Written as DNA, the CDR3 is TGTGCCAGCAGTCGGACTAGCGGGAGTATTGAGTCCTACGAGCAGTACTTC. Translated, it gives CASSRTSGSIESYEQYF.